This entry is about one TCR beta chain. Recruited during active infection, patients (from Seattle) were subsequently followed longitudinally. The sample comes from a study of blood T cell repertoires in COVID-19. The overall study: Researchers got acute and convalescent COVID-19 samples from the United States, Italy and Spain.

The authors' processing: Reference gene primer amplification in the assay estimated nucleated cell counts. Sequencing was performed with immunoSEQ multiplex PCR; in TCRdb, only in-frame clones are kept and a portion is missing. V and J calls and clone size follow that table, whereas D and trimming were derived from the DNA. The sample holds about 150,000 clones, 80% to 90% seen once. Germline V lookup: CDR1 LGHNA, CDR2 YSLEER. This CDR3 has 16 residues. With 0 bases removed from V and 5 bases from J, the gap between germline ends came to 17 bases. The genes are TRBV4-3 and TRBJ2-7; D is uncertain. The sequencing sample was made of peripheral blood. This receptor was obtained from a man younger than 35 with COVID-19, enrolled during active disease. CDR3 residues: CASSQDSRRLANEQYF. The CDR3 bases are TGCGCCAGCAGCCAAGATAGTAGGCGGTTGGCGAACGAGCAGTACTTC.